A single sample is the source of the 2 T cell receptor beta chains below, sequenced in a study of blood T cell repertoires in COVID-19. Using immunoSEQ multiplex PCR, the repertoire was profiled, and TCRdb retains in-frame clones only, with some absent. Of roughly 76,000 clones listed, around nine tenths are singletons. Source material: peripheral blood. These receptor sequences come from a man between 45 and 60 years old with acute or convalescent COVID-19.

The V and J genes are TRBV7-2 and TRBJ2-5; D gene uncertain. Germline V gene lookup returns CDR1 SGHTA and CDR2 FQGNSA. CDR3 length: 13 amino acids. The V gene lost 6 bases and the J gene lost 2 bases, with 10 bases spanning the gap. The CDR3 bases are TGTGCCAGCAGTTACCGGAGACAAGAGACCCAGTACTTC. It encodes CASSYRRQETQYF. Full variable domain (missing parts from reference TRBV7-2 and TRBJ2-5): GAGVSQSPSNKVTEKGKDVELRCDPISGHTALYWYRQSLGQGLEFLIYFQGNSAPDKSGLPSDRFSAERTGGSVSTLTIQRTQQEDSAVYLCASSYRRQETQYFGPGTRLLVL.

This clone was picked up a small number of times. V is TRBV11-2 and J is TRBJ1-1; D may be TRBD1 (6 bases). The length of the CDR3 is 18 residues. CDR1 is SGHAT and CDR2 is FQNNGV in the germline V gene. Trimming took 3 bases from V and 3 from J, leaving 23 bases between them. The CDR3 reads CASSLLGQGWEWDTEAFF. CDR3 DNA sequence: TGTGCCAGCAGCTTGCTAGGGCAGGGGTGGGAATGGGACACTGAAGCTTTCTTT.